This entry lists 5 T cell receptor beta chains sequenced from one sample in a study of CD8+CD57+ T cells in acquired aplastic anemia. Whoever was chosen for sequencing had shown CD8+CD57+ cell expansion by flow cytometry. Using genomic DNA as the template, TCR beta VDJ and CDR3 profiling was carried out. TCRdb ran MiXCR on the reads and lists one entry per CDR3 protein. Of about half a million distinct CDR3 sequences listed, around 30% are singletons. The specimen sequenced was sorted CD4+, CD8+, or CD8+CD57+ T cells (not recorded which) from PBMCs. Source of these receptors: a human donor with aplastic anemia.

This sequence joins TRBV5-1 and TRBJ2-1; 11 bases align to TRBD2. CDR3 length: 14 residues. CDR1 is SGHRS, CDR2 YFSETQ, per germline. Trimming took 7 bases from V and 7 from J; bases not matched to a gene: 7. The CDR3 nucleotides read TGCGCCAGCGGCCTAATAGCGGGAGGGAATGAGCAGTTCTTC. This encodes CASGLIAGGNEQFF.

A remark on this clonotype: A single base separates this from a much larger clone, so it may be a read error. This sequence joins TRBV24-1 and TRBJ2-1, with D perhaps TRBD1 or TRBD2 (7 bases each). Looked up from germline, CDR1 is KGHDR and CDR2 is SFDVKD. CDR3 length: 13 amino acids. The CDR3 is CATSDSDRRERFF. The DNA of the CDR3 is TGTGCCACCAGTGATTCGGACAGGCGGGAGCGGTTCTTC.

In its sample, this clonotype was seen many times. This chain links TRBV19 with TRBJ2-7; D may be TRBD1 (6 bases). V lost 6 bases and J 2 bases, leaving 11 bases between the germline ends. The CDR3 totals 13 residues. Germline loops: CDR1 LNHDA, CDR2 SQIVND (reference sequence). The CDR3 spells CASSRGPPYEQYF. The CDR3 DNA sequence: TGTGCCAGTAGCAGGGGCCCACCCTACGAGCAGTACTTC.

This clonotype was found a few times. V is TRBV25-1 and J is TRBJ1-2; D perhaps matches TRBD1 (5 bases). V was cut by 6 bases and J by 8 bases, with 19 bases left in between. Germline CDR1 and CDR2: MGHDK and SYGVNS. The CDR3 has 14 residues. CDR3: CASRGPLSKQGYTF. As DNA, the CDR3 is TGTGCCAGCAGGGGACCTTTATCTAAACAAGGCTACACCTTC.

This clonotype showed up many times. The genes are TRBV5-1 and TRBJ1-5; D not resolved. CDR1 SGHRS and CDR2 YFSETQ come from the germline V gene. The germline V and J ends were trimmed by 1 base and 5 bases, with 7 bases remaining between them. The CDR3 length is 13 residues. CDR3: CASSLTEDQPQHF. The CDR3 DNA reads TGCGCCAGCAGCTTGACGGAAGATCAGCCCCAGCATTTT.